Each of the 20 T cell receptor beta chains below was sequenced from the same sample in a study of shared clonotypes between healthy human individuals. Here immunoSEQ multiplex PCR was the method, and the copy in TCRdb shows in-frame clones only, minus some. Here the sample spans a few million clones, 85% to 95% being singletons. The sample was naive CD4+ T cells from PBMCs. Sample subset: CD45RA+ positively selected. The receptors come from a man between 18 and 29 years old in good health. Some clones in this sample may be carry-over from other donors' samples.

The chain is built from TRBV30 and TRBJ1-5; the D is unclear. The CDR3 sequence is 13 residues long. CDR1 and CDR2 (germline): GTSNPN, SVGIG (reference sequence). The V and J ends lost 1 base and 4 bases respectively, with 8 bases between them. The DNA for the CDR3 is TGTGCCTGGAGTGCCAGAAATAATCAGCCCCAGCATTTT. It translates to CAWSARNNQPQHF.

With respect to this clone: Different DNA sequences within this sample yield the same CDR3. The J gene is TRBJ2-5, the V gene TRBV15; the D is unclear. The CDR3 is made up of 13 amino acids. CDR1 and CDR2 (germline): LNHNV, YYDKDF (reference sequence). V was pared by 1 base and J by 2 bases, with 5 bases between. The CDR3 loop is CATSRVQQETQYF. The CDR3 coding sequence is TGTGCCACCAGCAGAGTACAGCAAGAGACCCAGTACTTC.

This clone was observed once. The rearrangement joins TRBV5-1 to TRBJ2-7; TRBD1 matches at 11 bases. This CDR3 region has 15 residues. V dropped 5 bases and J dropped 4; count of bases not matched to a gene: 8. Germline CDR1 SGHRS, CDR2 YFSETQ. The CDR3 region is CASRTAGTGGYEQYF. DNA of the CDR3: TGCGCCAGCAGAACTGCCGGGACAGGGGGATACGAGCAGTACTTC.

The chain joins TRBV5-1 to TRBJ2-1; TRBD1 matches 10 bases. This CDR3 has 16 amino acids. Germline V gene data show CDR1 as SGHRS and CDR2 as YFSETQ. The V and J ends lost 4 bases and 5 bases, in that order; junction bases with no gene match: 9. This CDR3 reads CASSTPRDRGNNEQFF. The CDR3 nucleotides are TGCGCCAGCAGCACTCCCCGGGACAGGGGCAACAATGAGCAGTTCTTC.

Only one count was recorded for this clone. V and J are TRBV6-1 and TRBJ2-4; D may be TRBD1 (6 bases). V was clipped by 6 bases and J by 1 base, with 13 bases between them. Looked up from germline, CDR1 is MNHNS and CDR2 is SASEGT. This CDR3 comprises 15 residues. CDR3 residues: CASREQGTAKNIQYF. CDR3 DNA: TGTGCCAGCAGGGAACAGGGTACGGCCAAAAACATTCAGTACTTC.

The rearrangement joins TRBV2 to TRBJ2-1, with 8 bases that match TRBD1. The CDR3 loop spans 15 amino acids. Trimming at V came to 6 bases and at J to 2 bases, leaving 6 bases not matched to a gene. CDR1 SNHLY and CDR2 FYNNEI come from the germline V gene. The chain's CDR3 is CASSAGQGAYNEQFF. The DNA for the CDR3 is TGTGCCAGCAGCGCAGGACAGGGTGCCTACAATGAGCAGTTCTTC.

The CDR3 DNA follows: TGTGCCAGCCAGCCCGACTACAATGAGCAGTTCTTC. It codes for CASQPDYNEQFF. The J gene is TRBJ2-1, the V gene TRBV25-1; unclear D gene. The germline CDR1 and CDR2 sequences are MGHDK and SYGVNS. The germline V and J ends were trimmed by 8 bases and 3 bases, with 8 bases remaining between them. The CDR3 spans 12 residues.

The genes are TRBV5-5 and TRBJ2-7; tentatively, D is TRBD1 (6 bases). This CDR3 spans 15 amino acids. V lost 2 bases and J 3 bases, leaving 15 bases between the germline ends. The germline V gene has CDR1 SGHKS and CDR2 YYEKEE (reference sequence). Here the CDR3 reads CASSFVGTYGYEQYF. As DNA, the CDR3 is TGTGCCAGCAGCTTCGTCGGGACATACGGCTACGAGCAGTACTTC.

The genes are TRBV18 and TRBJ2-3; TRBD1 matches at 8 bases. V was pared by 1 base and J by 4 bases, with 4 bases of the junction left unmatched. Germline CDR1 and CDR2: KGHSH and LQKENI. The CDR3 length is 15 residues. This CDR3 reads CASSPRTGSADTQYF. CDR3 nucleotide sequence: TGTGCCAGCTCACCACGGACAGGGTCGGCAGATACGCAGTATTTT. Supplemented by reference TRBV18 and TRBJ2-3, the full variable domain reads NAGVMQNPRHLVRRRGQEARLRCSPMKGHSHVYWYRQLPEEGLKFMVYLQKENIIDESGMPKERFSAEFPKEGPSILRIQQVVRGDSAAYFCASSPRTGSADTQYFGPGTRLTVL.

The chain combines TRBV7-8 with TRBJ2-7; 8 nucleotides line up with TRBD1. The junction had 15 bases not matched to a gene; V was cut back by 4 bases and J by 4 bases. The CDR3 loop spans 17 amino acids. Germline lookup yields CDR1 SGHVS and CDR2 FQNEAQ. CDR3 coding DNA: TGTGCCAGCAGCTCCCCCCCAGGGGGCCTTAAGTGGTACGAGCAGTACTTC. Amino acids: CASSSPPGGLKWYEQYF.

The J gene is TRBJ2-7, the V gene TRBV7-9, with TRBD1 matching over 7 bases. Germline-derived CDR1 and CDR2 are SEHNR and FQNEAQ (reference sequence). V shed 5 bases, J shed 0 bases, and the junction held 4 bases outside the gene matches. The CDR3 covers 14 residues. Here the CDR3 reads CASSTDRRSYEQYF. The CDR3, as DNA: TGTGCCAGCAGCACGGACAGGCGCTCCTACGAGCAGTACTTC.

The genes are TRBV7-9 and TRBJ2-7; D might be TRBD1 or TRBD2, each matching 5 bases. V was trimmed by 2 bases and J by 0 bases, leaving 14 bases between them. The CDR3 totals 16 residues. Germline CDR1 SEHNR, CDR2 FQNEAQ (reference sequence). The CDR3 protein is CASSLKGMGTSYEQYF. CDR3 nucleotide sequence: TGTGCCAGCAGCTTAAAAGGAATGGGGACCTCCTACGAGCAGTACTTC.

This chain uses TRBV5-4 with TRBJ1-1, with D possibly matching TRBD1 (5 bases). CDR1 and CDR2 from the germline V gene are SGHNT and YYREEE (reference sequence). The CDR3 totals 16 residues. Trimming took 0 bases from V and 1 from J, leaving 13 bases between them. The CDR3 region has the DNA TGTGCCAGCAGCTTGGGGGGACGGGGCCCGAACACTGAAGCTTTCTTT. Its translation is CASSLGGRGPNTEAFF.

The chain combines TRBV18 with TRBJ2-2; TRBD2 matches at 7 bases. Unmatched junction bases numbered 5, after V lost 0 bases and J lost 4 bases. The CDR3 has 16 amino acids. Germline V gene data show CDR1 as KGHSH and CDR2 as LQKENI. The CDR3 DNA sequence: TGTGCCAGCTCACCACCGGCGGGAGCTATCACCGGGGAGCTGTTTTTT. It encodes CASSPPAGAITGELFF.

The genes are TRBV5-1 and TRBJ1-2; 7 bases are a match to TRBD1. CDR1 SGHRS and CDR2 YFSETQ come from the germline V gene. J was trimmed by 2 bases and V by 5 bases; bases with no gene match: 6. This CDR3 contains 14 residues. CDR3 region: CASRIGQENYGYTF. The DNA for the CDR3 is TGCGCCAGCAGGATCGGACAGGAGAACTATGGCTACACCTTC.

The rearrangement joins TRBV2 to TRBJ2-1; 7 positions match TRBD2. CDR3 length: 15 amino acids. The germline gives CDR1 SNHLY, CDR2 FYNNEI. V was pared by 5 bases and J by 1 base, with 5 bases of the junction left unmatched. For the CDR3, the DNA is TGTGCCAGCAGTTCGCGCGGGAGTTCCTACAATGAGCAGTTCTTC. Translating it yields CASSSRGSSYNEQFF.

This chain joins TRBV25-1 and TRBJ2-5; perhaps TRBD1 as D (6 bases). Per germline, CDR1 MGHDK and CDR2 SYGVNS. V dropped 2 bases and J dropped 5 bases, with 9 bases sitting between them. CDR3 length: 13 residues. Here the CDR3 reads CASSEGTRETQYF. Here the CDR3 DNA reads TGTGCCAGCAGTGAAGGGACAAGGGAGACCCAGTACTTC.

The CDR3 is CASSEAWASGRAVTKNIQYF. The CDR3 DNA reads as TGTGCCAGTAGCGAGGCCTGGGCTAGCGGGAGGGCCGTAACCAAAAACATTCAGTACTTC. The chain links TRBV19 to TRBJ2-4; 12 bases agree with TRBD2. The J segment lost 2 bases and the V segment lost 6 bases, leaving 17 bases of the junction unmatched. This CDR3 region has 20 residues. Per the germline V gene, CDR1 is LNHDA and CDR2 is SQIVND (reference sequence).

The table lists this clone with a count of one. The chain recombines TRBV29-1 with TRBJ2-3; TRBD2 matches at 11 bases. The ends lost 7 bases at V and 0 bases at J; junction bases unmatched: 3. The CDR3 spans 14 residues. Germline V gene data show CDR1 as SQVTM and CDR2 as ANQGSEA. CDR3 in amino acids: CSAGLAGSTDTQYF. In DNA, the CDR3 is TGCAGCGCCGGACTAGCGGGTAGCACAGATACGCAGTATTTT.

This clone has just one count. The genes are TRBV2 and TRBJ1-1; 12 nucleotides align to TRBD1. The CDR3 runs to 13 residues. V was clipped by 8 bases and J by 10 bases; unmatched bases: 8. Germline CDR1 reads SNHLY; CDR2 reads FYNNEI. The CDR3 here is CASRDRGLPVAFF. The CDR3 DNA follows: TGTGCCAGCCGGGACAGGGGGCTTCCGGTAGCTTTCTTT.